These 14 T cell receptor beta chains were all obtained from the same sample, sequenced in a study of CD8+ T cells in alopecia areata. The sequencing template was cDNA reverse transcribed from extracted RNA. Assay used: immunoSEQ multiplex PCR; TCRdb lists only in-frame clones, some missing. The sample contains approximately 12,000 clones, about 59% of which appear only once. Lesional scalp tissue (obtained by punch biopsy) and peripheral blood were collected from alopecia areata patients. The sample was skin. The origin of the receptors is a human donor with alopecia areata.

The chain is built from TRBV7-2 and TRBJ2-7; 14 nucleotides match TRBD2. Germline CDR1 is SGHTA and CDR2 is FQGNSA. This CDR3 has 13 amino acids. Trimming cost V 8 bases and J 7 bases; bases outside gene matches: 4. The CDR3 spells CASGLAGGREQYF. The DNA of the CDR3 is TGTGCCAGCGGACTAGCGGGAGGACGGGAGCAGTACTTC.

The chain uses TRBV7-6 and TRBJ2-5, with 11 bases matching TRBD1. Per germline, CDR1 SGHVS and CDR2 FNYEAQ. The CDR3 spans 16 residues. The V segment lost 5 bases and the J segment 6 bases; nucleotides outside the gene matches: 11. CDR3: CASSPSRTGGGQTQYF. The CDR3 nucleotides are TGTGCCAGCAGCCCTAGCCGGACAGGGGGCGGACAGACCCAGTACTTC. The full variable domain, its missing parts supplied by reference TRBV7-6 and TRBJ2-5, is GAGVSQSPRYKVTKRGQDVALRCDPISGHVSLYWYRQALGQGPEFLTYFNYEAQQDKSGLPNDRFSAERPEGSISTLTIQRTEQRDSAMYRCASSPSRTGGGQTQYFGPGTRLLVL.

This clone was detected a few times. The V gene is TRBV7-2, the J gene TRBJ1-1, with unresolved D. V lost 2 bases to trimming and J lost 1 base, with 5 bases between them. Germline CDR1 SGHTA, CDR2 FQGNSA. The CDR3 is made up of 13 amino acids. The CDR3 spells CASSLYRNTEAFF. The CDR3 bases are TGTGCCAGCAGCTTATATCGGAACACTGAAGCTTTCTTT.

The V call is TRBV27, the J call TRBJ2-7, with 9 positions matching TRBD1. CDR1 and CDR2 from the germline V gene are MNHEY and SMNVEV (reference sequence). This CDR3 is built from 16 residues. The J segment lost 2 bases and the V segment lost 2 bases, leaving 7 bases of the junction unmatched. CDR3 loop: CASSLAPGQGAYEQYF. The CDR3 coding sequence is TGTGCCAGCAGTTTAGCACCGGGACAGGGCGCCTACGAGCAGTACTTC.

V is TRBV7-2 and J is TRBJ2-5; 14 nucleotides align to TRBD2. The CDR3 totals 15 residues. The germline V gene encodes CDR1 SGHTA and CDR2 FQGNSA. The V segment lost 5 bases and the J segment 4 bases; nucleotides outside the gene matches: 3. CDR3 sequence (DNA): TGTGCCAGCAGCCCGACTAGCGGGGGGGCAGAGACCCAGTACTTC. Translation gives CASSPTSGGAETQYF.

The J gene is TRBJ2-7, the V gene TRBV11-2; D unclear. The CDR3 totals 13 residues. CDR1 is SGHAT, CDR2 FQNNGV, per germline. V lost 1 base and J lost 2, with 6 bases in between. The CDR3, as DNA: TGTGCCAGCAGCTTAGGTCGACCCTACGAGCAGTACTTC. Residues: CASSLGRPYEQYF.

This chain connects TRBV2 to TRBJ2-5; D unresolved. CDR1 and CDR2 (germline): SNHLY, FYNNEI. V was shortened by 10 bases and J by 2 bases, with 8 bases between the two germline ends. The CDR3 totals 11 residues. The CDR3 reads CATQEQETQYF. The CDR3 DNA follows: TGTGCCACTCAGGAGCAAGAGACCCAGTACTTC.

This chain joins TRBV28 and TRBJ2-1; 9 positions match TRBD2. The CDR3 covers 16 residues. Looked up from germline, CDR1 is MDHEN and CDR2 is SYDVKM. The trim removed 5 bases at V and 9 bases at J, leaving 14 bases unmatched. The CDR3 sequence is CASSIRGLAGTGEQFF. The CDR3 DNA reads as TGTGCCAGCAGTATCCGTGGGCTAGCGGGGACGGGTGAGCAGTTCTTC.

The chain combines TRBV18 with TRBJ2-7; TRBD2 matches at 9 bases. Germline CDR1 reads KGHSH; CDR2 reads LQKENI. V was clipped by 2 bases and J by 4 bases; unmatched bases: 6. The CDR3 contains 15 residues. CDR3 sequence: CASSPAAGGEYEQYF. The DNA of the CDR3 is TGTGCCAGCTCACCAGCGGCGGGGGGGGAATACGAGCAGTACTTC.

The chain is built from TRBV2 and TRBJ2-1; the match to TRBD2 covers 7 bases. The CDR3 contains 13 residues. From germline, CDR1 is SNHLY and CDR2 FYNNEI. The V gene end was trimmed by 8 bases and the J gene end by 2 bases; junction bases not matched to a gene: 3. The CDR3 nucleotides read TGTGCCAGCGGGGCGGGAGCCTACAATGAGCAGTTCTTC. Amino acids: CASGAGAYNEQFF.

This clone was seen a few times. The J gene is TRBJ1-1, the V gene TRBV27, with D uncertain. This CDR3 has 11 amino acids. Germline V gives CDR1 MNHEY, CDR2 SMNVEV (reference sequence). The germline V and J ends were trimmed by 6 bases and 1 base, with 3 bases remaining between them. The CDR3 DNA is TGTGCCAGCAGAAGGAACACTGAAGCTTTCTTT. It is translated as CASRRNTEAFF.

This clone was seen a single time. The chain has TRBV30 and TRBJ2-7; D gene uncertain. Trimming pared 2 bases from V and 1 base from J, leaving 15 bases between. CDR1 is GTSNPN, CDR2 SVGIG, per germline (reference sequence). The CDR3 has 15 residues. The CDR3 region has the DNA TGTGCCTGGAGTTCATTCCCGGCAGTATCCTACGAGCAGTACTTC. The encoded protein is CAWSSFPAVSYEQYF. Variable domain in full (rest from reference TRBV30 and TRBJ2-7): SQTIHQWPATLVQPVGSPLSLECTVEGTSNPNLYWYRQAAGRGLQLLFYSVGIGQISSEVPQNLSASRPQDRQFILSSKKLLLSDSGFYLCAWSSFPAVSYEQYFGPGTRLTVT.

CDR3 in amino acids: CASSPGHSNQPQHF. The CDR3 nucleotides read TGTGCCAGCAGCCCGGGACACTCGAATCAGCCCCAGCATTTT. The gene calls are TRBV2 and TRBJ1-5; D is perhaps TRBD1 (6 bases). V was cut by 6 bases and J by 4 bases, with 13 bases left in between. CDR3 length: 14 amino acids. The germline V gene encodes CDR1 SNHLY and CDR2 FYNNEI.

The V gene is TRBV9, the J gene TRBJ1-2, with 9 nucleotides matching TRBD1. The CDR3 extends over 18 amino acids. Germline V CDR1 and CDR2: SGDLS, YYNGEE. J gave up 0 bases and V 2 bases, and 11 bases lay outside the gene matches. The CDR3 sequence is CASSVIGQGRPSNYGYTF. The CDR3 region has the DNA TGTGCCAGCAGCGTTATAGGACAGGGGAGGCCATCTAACTATGGCTACACCTTC.